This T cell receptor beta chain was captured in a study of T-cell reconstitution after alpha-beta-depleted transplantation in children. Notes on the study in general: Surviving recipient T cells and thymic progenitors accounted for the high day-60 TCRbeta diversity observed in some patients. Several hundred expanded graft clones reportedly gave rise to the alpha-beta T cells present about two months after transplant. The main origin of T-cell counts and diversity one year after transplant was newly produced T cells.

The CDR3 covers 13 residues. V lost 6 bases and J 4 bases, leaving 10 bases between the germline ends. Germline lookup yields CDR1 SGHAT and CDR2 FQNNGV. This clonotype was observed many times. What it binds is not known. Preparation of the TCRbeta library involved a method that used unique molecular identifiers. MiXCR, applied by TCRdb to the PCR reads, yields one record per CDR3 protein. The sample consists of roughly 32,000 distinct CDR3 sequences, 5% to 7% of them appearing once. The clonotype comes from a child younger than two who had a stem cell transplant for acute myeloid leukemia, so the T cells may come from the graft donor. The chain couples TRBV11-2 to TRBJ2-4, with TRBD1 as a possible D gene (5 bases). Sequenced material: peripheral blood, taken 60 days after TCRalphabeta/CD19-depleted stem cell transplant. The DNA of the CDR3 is TGTGCCAGCAGATTCAACAGGAAAAACATTCAGTACTTC. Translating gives CASRFNRKNIQYF.